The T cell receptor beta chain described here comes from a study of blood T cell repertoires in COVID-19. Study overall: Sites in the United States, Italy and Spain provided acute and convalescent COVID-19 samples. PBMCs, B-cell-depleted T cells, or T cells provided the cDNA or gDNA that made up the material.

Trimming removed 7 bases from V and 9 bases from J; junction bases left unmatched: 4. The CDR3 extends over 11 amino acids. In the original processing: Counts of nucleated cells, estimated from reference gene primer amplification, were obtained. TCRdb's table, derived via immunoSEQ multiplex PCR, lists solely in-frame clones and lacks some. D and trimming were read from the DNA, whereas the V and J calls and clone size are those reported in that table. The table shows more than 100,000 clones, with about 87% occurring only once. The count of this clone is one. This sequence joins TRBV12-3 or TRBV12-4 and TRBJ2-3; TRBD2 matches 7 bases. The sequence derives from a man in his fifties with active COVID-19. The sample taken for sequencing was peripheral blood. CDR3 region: CASTLGGTQYF. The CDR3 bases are TGTGCCAGCACCTTGGGGGGGACGCAGTATTTT.